A selection of T cell receptor beta chains follows, all from one sample in a study of blood T cell repertoires in COVID-19. Data came from immunoSEQ multiplex PCR; TCRdb stores just in-frame clones and leaves some out. The sample carries 340,000 or so clones, about four fifths recorded once. The specimen was peripheral blood. The receptors were sampled from a man under 40 with active or convalescent COVID-19. CDR3s include the opening cysteine and the closing phenylalanine or tryptophan. D genes are given only for firm matches. Size values are once, few and many counts, or a class for expanded clones, and some rows have none.

cdr3_nt: TGTGCCAGCAGTTATAATACAGGGGGCGGAGATACGCAGTATTTT
cdr3_aa: CASSYNTGGGDTQYF
d_call: TRBD1
clone_size: NA
v_call: TRBV6-6
j_call: TRBJ2-3

cdr3_nt: TGTGCCAGCAGTTACTGGGGGCGGTCAGGAAAAAGCTCCTACAATGAGCAGTTCTTC
cdr3_aa: CASSYWGRSGKSSYNEQFF
d_call: NA
clone_size: NA
v_call: TRBV6-2/TRBV6-3
j_call: TRBJ2-1

cdr3_nt: TGCGCCAGCAGCCTACGACTAGCGGAGGACACAGATACGCAGTATTTT
cdr3_aa: CASSLRLAEDTDTQYF
d_call: TRBD2
clone_size: NA
v_call: TRBV5-1
j_call: TRBJ2-3

cdr3_nt: TGTGCCACCAGTGATTTAAGCGAGCAGTTCTTC
cdr3_aa: CATSDLSEQFF
d_call: NA
clone_size: NA
v_call: TRBV24-1
j_call: TRBJ2-1

cdr3_nt: TGTGCCAGCAGCTTTGGCCAGGGGAGCGAGCAGTACTTC
cdr3_aa: CASSFGQGSEQYF
d_call: NA
clone_size: NA
v_call: TRBV7-3
j_call: TRBJ2-7

cdr3_nt: TGTGCCAGCAGCGCTAACAGGGCGGACGGGGAGCTGTTTTTT
cdr3_aa: CASSANRADGELFF
d_call: NA
clone_size: NA
v_call: TRBV11-2
j_call: TRBJ2-2

cdr3_nt: TGTGCCAGCAGCCAAGGGGACACTGGCTACACCTTC
cdr3_aa: CASSQGDTGYTF
d_call: NA
clone_size: NA
v_call: TRBV3-1/TRBV3-2
j_call: TRBJ1-2

cdr3_nt: TGTGCCACAAGGGGGGACAGGACTGGAGCTTTCTTT
cdr3_aa: CATRGDRTGAFF
d_call: TRBD1
clone_size: NA
v_call: TRBV19
j_call: TRBJ1-1

cdr3_nt: TGTGCCTGGAGTGGCAGGTTAGGAGGAGATACGCAGTATTTT
cdr3_aa: CAWSGRLGGDTQYF
d_call: NA
clone_size: NA
v_call: TRBV30
j_call: TRBJ2-3

cdr3_nt: TGTGCCAGCAGTGATCTCGGGTCAAATCAGCCCCAGCATTTT
cdr3_aa: CASSDLGSNQPQHF
d_call: NA
clone_size: NA
v_call: TRBV6-1
j_call: TRBJ1-5

cdr3_nt: TGTGCCAGCAATCGACCCCGGACAGGGGAACACGAGCAGTACTTC
cdr3_aa: CASNRPRTGEHEQYF
d_call: TRBD1
clone_size: NA
v_call: TRBV6-5
j_call: TRBJ2-7

cdr3_nt: TGTGCCCTACTTACGGGGGCCAACGTCCTGACTTTC
cdr3_aa: CALLTGANVLTF
d_call: NA
clone_size: once
v_call: TRBV30
j_call: TRBJ2-6

cdr3_nt: TGCGCCAGCAGCTTGAATAGCGGGAAGGTCTACGAGCAGTACTTC
cdr3_aa: CASSLNSGKVYEQYF
d_call: TRBD2
clone_size: NA
v_call: TRBV5-1
j_call: TRBJ2-7

cdr3_nt: TGTGCCAGCAAACGGGGATCTAACTATGGCTACACCTTC
cdr3_aa: CASKRGSNYGYTF
d_call: NA
clone_size: NA
v_call: TRBV28
j_call: TRBJ1-2

cdr3_nt: TGTGCCAGCAGCCATATGAGGGGGACTAGCGGGATGGAGCAGTTCTTC
cdr3_aa: CASSHMRGTSGMEQFF
d_call: TRBD2
clone_size: NA
v_call: TRBV3-1/TRBV3-2
j_call: TRBJ2-1

cdr3_nt: TGTGCCAGCAGTGCGGGGTTGGATGAAAAACTGTTTTTT
cdr3_aa: CASSAGLDEKLFF
d_call: NA
clone_size: NA
v_call: TRBV2
j_call: TRBJ1-4

cdr3_nt: TGTGCCAGCAGCTTAGGTTGGGGAAGTAGCGGAGCAGTCTACGAGCAGTACTTC
cdr3_aa: CASSLGWGSSGAVYEQYF
d_call: NA
clone_size: NA
v_call: TRBV7-2
j_call: TRBJ2-7

cdr3_nt: TGTGCCTGGGCAGGGGGCAGGAATTACGAGCAGTACTTC
cdr3_aa: CAWAGGRNYEQYF
d_call: TRBD1
clone_size: NA
v_call: TRBV30
j_call: TRBJ2-7

cdr3_nt: TGTGCCTGGGACAGGGGGCTTTTAGAGACCCAGTACTTC
cdr3_aa: CAWDRGLLETQYF
d_call: TRBD1
clone_size: NA
v_call: TRBV30
j_call: TRBJ2-5

cdr3_nt: TGCAGCGTTGTAATTTGGCTAGCGGGACTCTACGAGCAGTACTTC
cdr3_aa: CSVVIWLAGLYEQYF
d_call: TRBD2
clone_size: NA
v_call: TRBV29-1
j_call: TRBJ2-7

cdr3_nt: TGTGCCAGTAGTACGCCCGACAGGGGGAACTATGGCTACACCTTC
cdr3_aa: CASSTPDRGNYGYTF
d_call: TRBD1
clone_size: NA
v_call: TRBV19
j_call: TRBJ1-2

cdr3_nt: TGTGCCAGTAGTCCCGGGACAGGGAGCCTAAGTGAAAAACTGTTTTTT
cdr3_aa: CASSPGTGSLSEKLFF
d_call: TRBD1
clone_size: NA
v_call: TRBV9
j_call: TRBJ1-4

cdr3_nt: TGTGCCAGCAGCACCACCCTAGCGGTCCAGTTCTTC
cdr3_aa: CASSTTLAVQFF
d_call: TRBD2
clone_size: few
v_call: TRBV28
j_call: TRBJ2-1

cdr3_nt: TGCAGCGTCCTGACAGGGGCCTCGGGTTTCTTC
cdr3_aa: CSVLTGASGFF
d_call: TRBD1
clone_size: NA
v_call: TRBV29-1
j_call: TRBJ2-1

cdr3_nt: TGTGCCAGCAGCTTTTTAGATATTTACTATGGCTACACCTTC
cdr3_aa: CASSFLDIYYGYTF
d_call: NA
clone_size: NA
v_call: TRBV5-5
j_call: TRBJ1-2

cdr3_nt: TGTGCCAGCAGTTACTCGTATAGCAATCAGCCCCAGCATTTT
cdr3_aa: CASSYSYSNQPQHF
d_call: NA
clone_size: NA
v_call: TRBV6-5
j_call: TRBJ1-5

cdr3_nt: TGTGCCATCGACTTGAACTATGGCTACACCTTC
cdr3_aa: CAIDLNYGYTF
d_call: NA
clone_size: NA
v_call: TRBV12-3/TRBV12-4
j_call: TRBJ1-2

cdr3_nt: TGTGCCAGCAAACCGGGACTAGCGGGAGATTCCCAGTACTTC
cdr3_aa: CASKPGLAGDSQYF
d_call: TRBD2
clone_size: NA
v_call: TRBV11-2
j_call: TRBJ2-5

cdr3_nt: TGTGCCAGCAGACCCCCTGGACAGCACAATCAGCCCCAGCATTTT
cdr3_aa: CASRPPGQHNQPQHF
d_call: NA
clone_size: NA
v_call: TRBV28
j_call: TRBJ1-5

cdr3_nt: TGCGCCAGCAGCCAAACCGGGACACCCTACGAGCAGTACTTC
cdr3_aa: CASSQTGTPYEQYF
d_call: NA
clone_size: NA
v_call: TRBV4-3
j_call: TRBJ2-7

cdr3_nt: TGCGCCAGCAGCCTGGGACAGGGTTTGAATGAGCAGTTCTTC
cdr3_aa: CASSLGQGLNEQFF
d_call: TRBD1
clone_size: NA
v_call: TRBV4-1
j_call: TRBJ2-1

cdr3_nt: TGTGCCAGCAGCTTAGTGGAGCGGTACGAGCAGTACTTC
cdr3_aa: CASSLVERYEQYF
d_call: NA
clone_size: once
v_call: TRBV7-2
j_call: TRBJ2-7

cdr3_nt: TGTGCCAGCAGCAAACTAGCGAGGCAAGAGACCCAGTACTTC
cdr3_aa: CASSKLARQETQYF
d_call: TRBD2
clone_size: NA
v_call: TRBV7-9
j_call: TRBJ2-5

cdr3_nt: TGTGCAAGGCCGGGACTAGCGGGATACAATGAGCAGTTCTTC
cdr3_aa: CARPGLAGYNEQFF
d_call: TRBD2
clone_size: NA
v_call: TRBV2
j_call: TRBJ2-1

cdr3_nt: TGTGCCAGCAGTTACGGACAGGGGGTAGAGACCCAGTACTTC
cdr3_aa: CASSYGQGVETQYF
d_call: TRBD1
clone_size: NA
v_call: TRBV6-6
j_call: TRBJ2-5

cdr3_nt: TGTGCCACCAGCAGGACTAGCGGGAGTGGCGAGCAGTACTTC
cdr3_aa: CATSRTSGSGEQYF
d_call: TRBD2
clone_size: once
v_call: TRBV15
j_call: TRBJ2-7

cdr3_nt: TGTGCCAGCTCACGGGACAGTGTACTTGACCCCACAGATACGCAGTATTTT
cdr3_aa: CASSRDSVLDPTDTQYF
d_call: TRBD1
clone_size: NA
v_call: TRBV18
j_call: TRBJ2-3

cdr3_nt: TGTGCCAGCAGAGCGACAGTGAACACTGAAGCTTTCTTT
cdr3_aa: CASRATVNTEAFF
d_call: NA
clone_size: NA
v_call: TRBV7-2
j_call: TRBJ1-1

cdr3_nt: TGTGCCAGTAACAGGGGTACCGGGGAGCTGTTTTTT
cdr3_aa: CASNRGTGELFF
d_call: TRBD1
clone_size: NA
v_call: TRBV19
j_call: TRBJ2-2

cdr3_nt: TGTGCCAGCAGCTCGACTAGCGGGAGCGAGAGTGAGCAGTTCTTC
cdr3_aa: CASSSTSGSESEQFF
d_call: TRBD2
clone_size: NA
v_call: TRBV9
j_call: TRBJ2-1

cdr3_nt: TGTGCCAGCTCACCCCCTAGCCGGACCGGGGAGCTGTTTTTT
cdr3_aa: CASSPPSRTGELFF
d_call: NA
clone_size: NA
v_call: TRBV18
j_call: TRBJ2-2

cdr3_nt: TGTGCCAGCAGCTTAAACTCGCGGGAAGTCACCGGGGAGCTGTTTTTT
cdr3_aa: CASSLNSREVTGELFF
d_call: NA
clone_size: once
v_call: TRBV7-8
j_call: TRBJ2-2

cdr3_nt: TGTGCCAGCAGTTACGGGGACAGTTCCTACGAGCAGTACTTC
cdr3_aa: CASSYGDSSYEQYF
d_call: TRBD1
clone_size: NA
v_call: TRBV6-2/TRBV6-3
j_call: TRBJ2-7

cdr3_nt: TGTGCCAGCAGCAAATGTCCGGACAGGGTCGACGAGCAGTACTTC
cdr3_aa: CASSKCPDRVDEQYF
d_call: NA
clone_size: NA
v_call: TRBV21-1
j_call: TRBJ2-7

cdr3_nt: TGTGCCAGCGAGGGATACGGCTACGAGCAGTACTTC
cdr3_aa: CASEGYGYEQYF
d_call: NA
clone_size: NA
v_call: TRBV25-1
j_call: TRBJ2-7

cdr3_nt: TGTGCCACCAGCAGAGGTTGGACAGGGGGCGGTGGGGACACCGGGGAGCTGTTTTTT
cdr3_aa: CATSRGWTGGGGDTGELFF
d_call: TRBD1
clone_size: few
v_call: TRBV15
j_call: TRBJ2-2

cdr3_nt: TGTGCCAGCAGCTTAGGGACTAGCGGGACCACAGATACGCAGTATTTT
cdr3_aa: CASSLGTSGTTDTQYF
d_call: TRBD2
clone_size: NA
v_call: TRBV7-2
j_call: TRBJ2-3

cdr3_nt: TGTGCCAGTAGTTCCCGTGTGGCGGGAGGTATTTGGAGAGAGACCCAGTACTTC
cdr3_aa: CASSSRVAGGIWRETQYF
d_call: TRBD2
clone_size: NA
v_call: TRBV19
j_call: TRBJ2-5

cdr3_nt: TGTGCCACCAGTGTCCGGGGGGGGAGCAATCAGCCCCAGCATTTT
cdr3_aa: CATSVRGGSNQPQHF
d_call: NA
clone_size: once
v_call: TRBV24-1
j_call: TRBJ1-5